This record looks at one T cell receptor beta chain sequence and its context. This sample stems from a study of blood T cell repertoires in COVID-19. Study as a whole: Samples taken during acute and convalescent COVID-19 were collected in the United States, Italy and Spain. Sources were T cells, B-cell-depleted T cells, or PBMCs; the material itself was cDNA or gDNA.

This CDR3 is built from 14 residues. V lost 8 bases, J lost 5 bases, and 7 bases stayed unmatched. Germline values: CDR1 LNHDA, CDR2 SQIVND (reference sequence). Study processing details: Counts of nucleated cells, estimated from reference gene primer amplification, were obtained. The repertoire was sequenced with immunoSEQ multiplex PCR; TCRdb's copy has only in-frame clones and lacks some. V and J calls and clone size are as listed in that table; D and trimming were resolved from the DNA. This table holds some 250,000 clones, roughly nine tenths found once. The TCR sequence derives from a man between 60 and 75 years old who had recovered from COVID-19. The sample taken for sequencing was peripheral blood. The V call is TRBV19, the J call TRBJ2-2; 8 bases line up with TRBD1. DNA of the CDR3: TGTGCCAGTTGGGCAGACAGGGGTACCGGGGAGCTGTTTTTT. The encoded protein is CASWADRGTGELFF.